This T cell receptor (beta chain) was recovered during a study of cytomegalovirus exposure and HLA in healthy donors. Study results and caveats: As immune exposure information, only CMV serostatus was available. One variant, a missense change in DCLRE1C, was linked in a later analysis to TCR beta V- and J-gene trimming.

Trimming cost V 3 bases and J 4 bases; bases outside gene matches: 5. Germline V gene sequence: CDR1 SGHRS, CDR2 YFSETQ. The CDR3 has 15 residues. For this clone: Its antigen remains unidentified.

Primers included in the PCR were 60 Vbeta and 13 Jbeta primers. Generated by immunoSEQ multiplex PCR, the TCRdb table keeps only in-frame clones and is missing some. The table has roughly 190,000 clones, roughly 77% seen once. This rearrangement joins TRBV5-1 to TRBJ1-2; TRBD1 agrees at 11 bases. This TCR derives from a young woman in good health and CMV-seropositive. What was sequenced was PBMCs. The CDR3 loop reads CASSSGGQGAYGYTF. The CDR3 DNA reads TGCGCCAGCAGCTCTGGAGGACAGGGGGCCTATGGCTACACCTTC.